This T cell receptor beta chain was captured by sequencing in a study of blood T cell repertoires in COVID-19. Details on this clone: This sample also contains other DNA sequences that code for the same CDR3.

Generated by immunoSEQ multiplex PCR, the TCRdb table keeps only in-frame clones and is missing some. The data hold around 260,000 clones, with about 87% observed a single time. V was pared by 2 bases and J by 2 bases, with 7 bases between. Germline values: CDR1 MNHEY, CDR2 SVGAGI. The CDR3 extends over 14 amino acids. Sequenced input: peripheral blood. The J gene is TRBJ1-5, the V gene TRBV6-5; D not resolved. The TCR sequence derives from a man between 60 and 70 years old who had recovered from COVID-19. The CDR3 region has the DNA TGTGCCAGCAGTTACCGGGGTGGCAATCAGCCCCAGCATTTT. Encoded protein: CASSYRGGNQPQHF.